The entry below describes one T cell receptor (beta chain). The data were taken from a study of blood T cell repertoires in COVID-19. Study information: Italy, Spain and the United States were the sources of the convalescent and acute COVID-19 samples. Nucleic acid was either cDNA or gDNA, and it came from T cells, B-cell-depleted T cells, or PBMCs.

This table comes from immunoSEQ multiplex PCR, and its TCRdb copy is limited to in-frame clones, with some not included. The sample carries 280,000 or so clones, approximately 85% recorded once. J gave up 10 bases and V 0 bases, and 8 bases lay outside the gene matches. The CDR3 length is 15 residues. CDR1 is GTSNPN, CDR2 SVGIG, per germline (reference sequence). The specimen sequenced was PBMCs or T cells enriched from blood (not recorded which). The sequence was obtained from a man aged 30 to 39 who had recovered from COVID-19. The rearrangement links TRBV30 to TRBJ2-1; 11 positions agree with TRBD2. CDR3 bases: TGTGCCTGGAGTGTGCAACTAGCGGGGGCTGGGGAGCAGTTCTTC. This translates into CAWSVQLAGAGEQFF.